This T cell receptor (beta chain) was recorded in a study of blood T cell repertoires in COVID-19. Turning to the study itself: The cDNA or gDNA used as material had been derived from T cells, B-cell-depleted T cells, or PBMCs.

CDR1 PRHDT and CDR2 FYEKMQ come from the germline V gene (reference sequence). V lost 5 bases to trimming and J lost 0 bases, with 14 bases between them. The CDR3 extends over 17 amino acids. The data were produced by immunoSEQ multiplex PCR, yet TCRdb's version contains in-frame clones alone and is incomplete. The sample carries over 200,000 clones, over 75% recorded once. This chain connects TRBV13 to TRBJ1-6; tentatively, D is TRBD1 (5 bases). The sample consisted of peripheral blood. This receptor was obtained from a woman in her 50s with acute or convalescent COVID-19. The CDR3, as DNA: TGTGCCAGCAGCCCGGGGGTCTTAAGCTCCTATAATTCACCCCTCCACTTT. It yields the protein CASSPGVLSSYNSPLHF.